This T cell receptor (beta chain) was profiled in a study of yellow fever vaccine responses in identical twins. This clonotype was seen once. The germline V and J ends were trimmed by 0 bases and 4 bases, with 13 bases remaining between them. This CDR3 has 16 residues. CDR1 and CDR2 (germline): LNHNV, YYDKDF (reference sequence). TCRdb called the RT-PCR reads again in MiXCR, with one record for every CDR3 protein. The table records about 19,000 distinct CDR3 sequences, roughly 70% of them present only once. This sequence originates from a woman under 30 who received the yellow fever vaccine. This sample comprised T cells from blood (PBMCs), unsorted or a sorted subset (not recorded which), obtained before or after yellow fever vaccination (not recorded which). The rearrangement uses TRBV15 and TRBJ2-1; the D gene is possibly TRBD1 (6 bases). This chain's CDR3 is CATSRDTGTTYNEQFF. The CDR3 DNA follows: TGTGCCACCAGCAGAGATACCGGGACAACATACAATGAGCAGTTCTTC.